The 3 T cell receptor beta chains below come from one sample, sequenced in a study of cytomegalovirus exposure and HLA in healthy donors. 13 Jbeta primers and 60 Vbeta primers were used for the PCR. The table came from immunoSEQ multiplex PCR; TCRdb's copy has only in-frame clones and leaves some out. Among about 70,000 clones listed, more than 75% were seen once. The sequencing input was PBMCs. These receptors were collected from a girl aged 10-17 years in good health and CMV-seropositive.

This CDR3 reads CANPARSRYGTQYF. CDR3 coding DNA: TGTGCCAACCCCGCGCGGTCACGGTACGGGACCCAGTACTTC. The chain couples TRBV21-1 to TRBJ2-5; the D segment call TRBD2 is taken from the table without a DNA check. TRBV21-1 is flagged as a pseudogene. This CDR3 has 14 residues.

This chain links TRBV9 with TRBJ1-5, with D possibly matching TRBD1 (5 bases). Germline V gene sequence: CDR1 SGDLS, CDR2 YYNGEE. The CDR3 contains 13 residues. The V end lost 3 bases, the J end lost 7 bases, and 11 bases lay between the germline ends. The CDR3 bases are TGTGCCAGCAGCGAGGCAGGGCGGCAGCCCCAGCATTTT. This sequence encodes CASSEAGRQPQHF.

The chain employs TRBV18 and TRBJ1-2; D uncertain. Germline CDR1 KGHSH, CDR2 LQKENI. V dropped 3 bases and J dropped 8 bases, with 10 bases sitting between them. The CDR3 is made up of 12 amino acids. This CDR3 reads CASSPDLEGYTF. CDR3 nucleotides: TGTGCCAGCTCACCGGACTTGGAGGGCTACACCTTC.